Presented here are 19 T cell receptor beta chains from one specimen sequenced in a study of cytomegalovirus exposure and HLA in healthy donors. This PCR relied on a set of 60 Vbeta primers and 13 Jbeta primers. Only in-frame clones appear in the TCRdb table, and some are missing; sequencing was by immunoSEQ multiplex PCR. The sample gives around 180,000 clones, 84% of which show up once; 4.5% to 5.5% is in the top ten. The sequencing sample was made of PBMCs. The receptor source for this set is a girl aged 10-17 years in good health and CMV-seropositive.

This rearrangement joins TRBV4-1 to TRBJ1-1; TRBD1 might be the D (5 bases). This CDR3 is built from 15 residues. V lost 1 base, J lost 3 bases, and 12 bases lay in between. Germline lookup yields CDR1 MGHRA and CDR2 YSYEKL. CDR3 coding DNA: TGCGCCAGCAGCCAAGTGCCGGGGGATGACACTGAAGCTTTCTTT. As protein: CASSQVPGDDTEAFF.

The rearrangement joins TRBV5-6 to TRBJ2-7; TRBD1 matches 10 bases. CDR3 length: 18 residues. Germline V CDR1 and CDR2: SGHDT, YYEEEE. With 0 bases clipped from V and 5 bases from J, the junction kept 14 bases outside the gene matches. CDR3 coding DNA: TGTGCCAGCAGCTTGGCCCGACGACAGGGGGCAAAACGAAACGAGCAGTACTTC. Its translation is CASSLARRQGAKRNEQYF.

The rearrangement joins TRBV6-1 to TRBJ1-3; the D is unclear. The length of the CDR3 is 14 residues. Looked up from germline, CDR1 is MNHNS and CDR2 is SASEGT. Trimming left V 5 bases short and J 0 bases short, with 8 bases between. Here the CDR3 reads CASSLRHSGNTIYF. The CDR3 bases are TGTGCCAGCAGTCTCCGACACTCTGGAAACACCATATATTTT.

The chain combines TRBV5-1 with TRBJ2-7; 13 nucleotides agree with TRBD2. Germline V gives CDR1 SGHRS, CDR2 YFSETQ. CDR3 length equals 15 residues. V was clipped by 0 bases and J by 6 bases; unmatched bases: 3. CDR3 amino acids: CASSLELAGGSEQYF. For the CDR3, the DNA is TGCGCCAGCAGCTTGGAACTAGCGGGGGGGTCCGAGCAGTACTTC.

In DNA, the CDR3 is TGTGCCAGCTCACAGGGGGAAGACTATGGCTACACCTTC. Encoded protein: CASSQGEDYGYTF. This chain joins TRBV18 and TRBJ1-2; tentative D call: TRBD1 (6 bases). V gave up 4 bases and J gave up 3 bases, with 9 bases separating them. Germline CDR1 reads KGHSH; CDR2 reads LQKENI. The CDR3 totals 13 residues. The variable domain in full, completed from reference TRBV18 and TRBJ1-2, reads NAGVMQNPRHLVRRRGQEARLRCSPMKGHSHVYWYRQLPEEGLKFMVYLQKENIIDESGMPKERFSAEFPKEGPSILRIQQVVRGDSAAYFCASSQGEDYGYTFGSGTRLTVV.

This sequence joins TRBV4-2 and TRBJ2-3; 9 nucleotides line up with TRBD2. This CDR3 is built from 18 residues. Germline loops: CDR1 LGHNA, CDR2 YNFKEQ. V was clipped by 0 bases and J by 0 bases; unmatched bases: 7. CDR3 protein: CASSQDHSGGPSTDTQYF. CDR3 DNA sequence: TGTGCCAGCAGCCAAGATCACAGCGGGGGGCCGAGCACAGATACGCAGTATTTT.

This rearrangement joins TRBV27 to TRBJ2-1; 7 bases line up with TRBD1. This CDR3 region has 15 residues. Trimming cost V 4 bases and J 0 bases; bases outside gene matches: 3. CDR1 is MNHEY and CDR2 is SMNVEV in the germline V gene (reference sequence). CDR3 bases: TGTGCCAGCAGTTACAGACAGGGCTCCTACAATGAGCAGTTCTTC. Translation: CASSYRQGSYNEQFF.

The chain recombines TRBV7-3 with TRBJ2-3, with D tentatively TRBD2 (6 bases). Germline CDR1 SGHTA, CDR2 FQGTGA. This CDR3 contains 16 residues. V lost 6 bases, J lost 0 bases, and 16 bases lay in between. Here the CDR3 DNA reads TGTGCCAGCAGTTTTTCAGGACTAAGGAGCACAGATACGCAGTATTTT. The encoded protein is CASSFSGLRSTDTQYF.

V is TRBV18 and J is TRBJ1-1; D is ambiguous. V was trimmed by 3 bases and J by 0 bases, leaving 11 bases between them. CDR3 size: 15 residues. Germline-derived CDR1 and CDR2 are KGHSH and LQKENI. As DNA, the CDR3 is TGTGCCAGCTCACCTACAGCCCAGATGAACACTGAAGCTTTCTTT. It translates to CASSPTAQMNTEAFF.

This chain uses TRBV18 with TRBJ2-1, with 7 positions matching TRBD1. CDR3 length: 16 amino acids. Unmatched junction bases numbered 12, after V lost 3 bases and J lost 7 bases. Germline lookup yields CDR1 KGHSH and CDR2 LQKENI. CDR3 region: CASSPIRQGQGNEQFF. The CDR3 nucleotides are TGTGCCAGCTCACCCATTCGACAGGGACAAGGGAATGAGCAGTTCTTC.

The sample holds a few counts of this clone. The gene calls are TRBV6-1 and TRBJ2-2; 8 bases agree with TRBD1. This CDR3 region has 16 residues. Germline V gives CDR1 MNHNS, CDR2 SASEGT. Trimming cost V 4 bases and J 7 bases; bases outside gene matches: 11. The CDR3 nucleotides are TGTGCCAGCAGTGCCAGGGGGCAGATGTATAGCGGGGAGCTGTTTTTT. Protein: CASSARGQMYSGELFF.

Points on this clone: An end of the junction does not agree with germline; a read error may underlie this. J is TRBJ2-5 and V is TRBV7-7; the D gene is possibly TRBD1 (5 bases). Germline CDR1 and CDR2: SSHAT and FNYEAQ (reference sequence). The CDR3 spans 15 residues. For the CDR3, the DNA is TGTGCTAGCAGCTTTAACCAGGGTTTTGATGAGACCCAGTACTTC. It codes for CASSFNQGFDETQYF.

A few counts support this clone. This chain uses TRBV28 with TRBJ2-1, with a tentative D call TRBD2 (7 bases). Germline V gives CDR1 MDHEN, CDR2 SYDVKM. V lost 5 bases to trimming and J lost 7 bases, with 15 bases between them. The CDR3 length is 14 residues. The CDR3 spells CASSGGGLENEQFF. The CDR3 DNA sequence: TGTGCCAGCAGTGGGGGGGGCCTGGAAAATGAGCAGTTCTTC.

The chain is built from TRBV9 and TRBJ2-5; 7 positions agree with TRBD1. The CDR3 covers 14 residues. CDR1 SGDLS and CDR2 YYNGEE come from the germline V gene. V was clipped by 0 bases and J by 5 bases; unmatched bases: 4. DNA for the CDR3: TGTGCCAGCAGCGTAGGCGGACAGGCGGAGACCCAGTACTTC. It translates to CASSVGGQAETQYF.

This clone was found once. J is TRBJ2-1 and V is TRBV14, with D perhaps matching TRBD1 (6 bases). Trimming removed 1 base from V and 6 bases from J, with 16 bases in between. CDR1 and CDR2 from the germline V gene are SGHDN and FVKESK. The CDR3 totals 16 residues. Here the CDR3 reads CASSQGGLKDGNEQFF. The CDR3 DNA sequence: TGTGCCAGCAGCCAAGGGGGGCTAAAGGACGGCAATGAGCAGTTCTTC.

The chain recombines TRBV10-3 with TRBJ1-2, with 7 nucleotides matching TRBD1. Germline V gives CDR1 ENHRY, CDR2 SYGVKD. The CDR3 totals 14 residues. V was clipped by 10 bases and J by 9 bases; unmatched bases: 17. CDR3 in amino acids: CATSAKGGRRSYTF. The CDR3 region has the DNA TGTGCCACCTCCGCAAAAGGGGGCAGGCGCAGCTACACCTTC.

The V and J genes are TRBV21-1 and TRBJ2-5; the listed D gene, TRBD2, was not tested against the DNA. The end of the DNA fits TRBJ2-7 better, so the J call may be wrong. TRBV21-1 is annotated as a pseudogene. The CDR3 runs 18 residues. The CDR3 DNA follows: TGTGCCAGCAGCAAAAGGGGGGGCATTATCTCCTGTTGGTACGAGCAGTACTTC. Encoded protein: CASSKRGGIISCWYEQYF.

Worth noting for this clone: At one end the junction does not follow the germline gene, possibly because of a read error. The rearrangement joins TRBV5-8 to TRBJ1-6; 10 bases are a match to TRBD1. Per the germline V gene, CDR1 is SGHTS and CDR2 is YDEGEE. The length of the CDR3 is 14 residues. The CDR3, as DNA: TGTGCCAGCAGCTCGCCGGGACAGGGGAACATCGTAGGATTT. This translates into CASSSPGQGNIVGF.

This clone has just one count. The rearrangement joins TRBV30 to TRBJ2-7; TRBD1 matches at 9 bases. This CDR3 is built from 12 residues. V gave up 5 bases and J gave up 7 bases; unmatched junction bases: 6. Germline V gene data show CDR1 as GTSNPN and CDR2 as SVGIG (reference sequence). CDR3 sequence reads: CAWGQGKNEQYF. The CDR3 nucleotides are TGTGCCTGGGGACAGGGGAAGAATGAGCAGTACTTC.